These T cell receptor beta chains were read from a single sample in a study of Ad26.COV2.S vaccination and SARS-CoV-2 variants. Clones were sequenced by immunoSEQ multiplex PCR, and TCRdb holds only the in-frame ones, with some missing. Among hundreds of thousands of clones listed, approximately 90% were seen once. The source was peripheral blood, collected in a trial of Ad26.COV2.S vaccine versus placebo. The receptors originated from a person aged 18 to 59 who received the Ad26.COV2.S COVID-19 vaccine or a placebo. The CDR3 runs from the conserved cysteine through the conserved F or W. The order of the fields is CDR3 length, J gene, D gene, clone size, V gene, CDR3 DNA, CDR3 protein. A D gene is named only where the DNA matches it firmly. Clone size appears in some rows only: once, few, many, or a class for an expanded clone.

14,TRBJ1-1,NA,NA,TRBV30,TGTGCCTGGAGTGTATCGCTAGAGAACACTGAAGCTTTCTTT,CAWSVSLENTEAFF
11,TRBJ1-5,TRBD1,NA,TRBV19,TGTGCCAGTAGTACCCGGGACAGCCAGCATTTT,CASSTRDSQHF
14,TRBJ1-5,TRBD1,NA,TRBV6-5,TGTGCCCTCACCCCGGGACAGGTCAATCAGCCCCAGCATTTT,CALTPGQVNQPQHF
13,TRBJ1-3,NA,NA,TRBV9,TGTGCCAGCAGCGTAGACTCCGGGGACACCATATATTTT,CASSVDSGDTIYF
16,TRBJ1-5,TRBD1,NA,TRBV19,TGTGCCAGTAGTATTGGGGGACAGGTGAGCAATCAGCCCCAGCATTTT,CASSIGGQVSNQPQHF
14,TRBJ2-7,NA,NA,TRBV5-1,TGCGCCAGCAGCTTGGGAGGGGGATACGACGAGCAGTACTTC,CASSLGGGYDEQYF
16,TRBJ1-6,NA,NA,TRBV4-1,TGCGCCAGCAGCCAAGAGTTCAACTCCTATAATTCACCCCTCCACTTT,CASSQEFNSYNSPLHF
11,TRBJ1-1,NA,NA,TRBV20-1,TGCAGTGTCGGGGAGAACACTGAAGCTTTCTTT,CSVGENTEAFF
13,TRBJ2-5,NA,NA,TRBV19,TGTGCCAGTAGTATTGGGTACCAAGAGACCCAGTACTTC,CASSIGYQETQYF
15,TRBJ2-7,TRBD1,NA,TRBV7-9,TGTGCCAGCAGCCCCCCGGACAGGGCCACCTACGAGCAGTACTTC,CASSPPDRATYEQYF
15,TRBJ2-1,TRBD1,once,TRBV11-2,TGTGCCAGCAGCTTAGACCCCGGACAGGGCGATGAGCAGTTCTTC,CASSLDPGQGDEQFF
13,TRBJ2-7,NA,NA,TRBV12-3/TRBV12-4,TGTGCCAGCAGTTTCCCGGACGTTAACGAGCAGTACTTC,CASSFPDVNEQYF
12,TRBJ2-3,NA,NA,TRBV30,TGTGCCTGGATGAGGTACACAGATACGCAGTATTTT,CAWMRYTDTQYF
12,TRBJ2-5,NA,few,TRBV6-5,TGTGCCAGCAGTGACTCCGAAGAGACCCAGTACTTC,CASSDSEETQYF
12,TRBJ2-7,TRBD2,NA,TRBV11-3,TGTGCCAGCAGCATTTCCGGGGGGGAGCAGTACTTC,CASSISGGEQYF
19,TRBJ1-4,NA,NA,TRBV19,TGTGCCAGTAGTATAGACCAACGGACAGATCAAGCAACTAATGAAAAACTGTTTTTT,CASSIDQRTDQATNEKLFF
15,TRBJ2-2,NA,NA,TRBV19,TGTGCCAGTAGTATAGGCAGCCCGAACACCGGGGAGCTGTTTTTT,CASSIGSPNTGELFF
14,TRBJ1-4,TRBD1,NA,TRBV18,TGTGCCAGCTCATCGGTACAGGGGAACGAAAAACTGTTTTTT,CASSSVQGNEKLFF
12,TRBJ2-2,NA,many,TRBV2,TGTGCCAGCAGTGAACAGGGCCGGGAGCTGTTTTTT,CASSEQGRELFF
15,TRBJ2-1,TRBD2,NA,TRBV7-2,TGTGCCAGCAGCCCCCAGCGGGGGCCCTACAATGAGCAGTTCTTC,CASSPQRGPYNEQFF
16,TRBJ2-7,TRBD1,NA,TRBV28,TGTGCCAGCACCCGTGGACAGGGTGGGTGGTCCTACGAGCAGTACTTC,CASTRGQGGWSYEQYF
14,TRBJ1-1,NA,once,TRBV7-8,TGTGCCAGCAGCTTAATGGGGGGGAACACTGAAGCTTTCTTT,CASSLMGGNTEAFF